This TCR beta chain was captured by sequencing in a study of human T cells and chemical hapten exposure. Background on the study: Diphenylcyclopropenone, dosed weekly to the scalp, was given to patients throughout the roughly 24-week study.

The CDR3 is made up of 14 amino acids. Trimming stripped 6 bases from V and 0 bases from J, with 11 bases between. Germline assignment: CDR1 SGHRS and CDR2 YFSETQ. As to time point: pre-sensitization, week 0. Specified treatment: therapeutic diphenylcyclopropenone sensitization with weekly scalp DPC. Those who donated were patients with alopecia, 18 to 70 years of age, and suitable for DPC. There are many counts of this clonotype. Per the original methods: Counting gave a median of around 90,000 TCRs per sample, with values ranging from roughly 20,000 to 700,000. TCRdb reprocessed the RACE reads with MiXCR, giving one entry per CDR3 protein. The V and J calls here are based on TCRdb, not the publication. The table has a few hundred thousand distinct CDR3 sequences, over 5% seen once.

This clonotype was sampled from a woman younger than 35 with alopecia areata. Some clones in this sample may be carry-over from other donors' samples. V is TRBV5-1 and J is TRBJ2-3; D is undetermined. The specimen was whole blood, collected in connection with sensitization to the hapten diphenylcyclopropenone (DPC). CDR3 amino acids: CASTWEGSTDTQYF. CDR3 coding DNA: TGCGCCAGCACCTGGGAAGGAAGCACAGATACGCAGTATTTT. The full variable domain, completed using reference TRBV5-1 and TRBJ2-3, is KAGVTQTPRYLIKTRGQQVTLSCSPISGHRSVSWYQQTPGQGLQFLFEYFSETQRNKGNFPGRFSGRQFSNSRSEMNVSTLELGDSALYLCASTWEGSTDTQYFGPGTRLTVL.